This T cell receptor (beta chain) emerged from a study of lymphopenia after photon versus proton radiotherapy. Overall study results and limits: Relative stability marked proton patients; photon patients lost diversity and naive cells.

About this clone: Its antigen is unidentified.

Sequenced by immunoSEQ multiplex PCR; TCRdb stores in-frame clones only, minus some. The repertoire consists of about 58,000 clones, with about four fifths occurring once and the leading ten covering approximately 2%. The CDR3 is 13 amino acids. Per germline, CDR1 SGHAT and CDR2 FQNNGV. The chain uses TRBV11-2 and TRBJ2-5; no definite D call. The J call may be faulty, since TRBJ2-7 better matches the DNA end. The sequence was collected from a man aged 55 to 70 with pancreatic cancer. This specimen was peripheral blood, taken from a patient treated with proton-based radiotherapy. The CDR3: CASSLDASYEQYF. The DNA for the CDR3 is TGTGCCAGCAGCTTGGACGCTTCCTACGAGCAGTACTTC.